The sequence of this T cell receptor beta chain was determined in a study of glioma-infiltrating T cells after dendritic cell vaccination. As for the study in general: At biweekly intervals, patients got three intradermal dendritic cell vaccine injections.

The time point denotes: after dendritic cell vaccination, including at tumor progression/relapse. V lost 2 bases and J 2 bases, leaving 9 bases between the germline ends. In germline, CDR1 is LGHNT, CDR2 FRNRAP. This CDR3 contains 14 residues. Only in-frame clones appear in the TCRdb table, and some are missing; sequencing was by immunoSEQ multiplex PCR. This table holds about 24,000 clones, over 85% found once. This specimen consisted of blood, obtained after dendritic cell vaccination. V and J are TRBV12-5 and TRBJ2-5; weak D call: TRBD2 (6 bases). This clonotype was obtained from a human donor with glioblastoma. The CDR3 nucleotides are TGTGCTAGTGGTTTGTATAGCGGACAAGAGACCCAGTACTTC. Translation: CASGLYSGQETQYF.